Shown below are 16 T cell receptor beta chains from a single sample sequenced in a study of cytomegalovirus exposure and HLA in healthy donors. Data came from immunoSEQ multiplex PCR; TCRdb stores just in-frame clones and leaves some out. The sample has 150,000 to 200,000 clones, 89% seen once; the top ten hold around a tenth. The specimen sequenced was PBMCs. Receptors originate from a woman in her late teens or twenties in good health and CMV-seropositive.

The rearrangement links TRBV6-5 to TRBJ1-1, with D perhaps matching TRBD1 (5 bases). CDR1 MNHEY and CDR2 SVGAGI come from the germline V gene. V lost 2 bases to trimming and J lost 0 bases, with 10 bases between them. The length of the CDR3 is 15 residues. CDR3 sequence: CASSYATAMNTEAFF. In DNA form, the CDR3 reads TGTGCCAGCAGTTACGCGACAGCCATGAACACTGAAGCTTTCTTT.

The genes are TRBV4-1 and TRBJ2-7; D not certain. CDR1 MGHRA and CDR2 YSYEKL come from the germline V gene. V was shortened by 1 base and J by 0 bases, with 10 bases between the two germline ends. CDR3 length: 15 residues. CDR3 residues: CASSQVVRSSYEQYF. The CDR3 DNA reads TGCGCCAGCAGCCAAGTAGTGAGGAGCTCCTACGAGCAGTACTTC.

This chain uses TRBV4-1 with TRBJ2-1, with 9 positions matching TRBD1. The CDR3 has 16 residues. The germline V gene has CDR1 MGHRA and CDR2 YSYEKL. The V and J ends lost 0 bases and 2 bases, in that order; junction bases with no gene match: 2. The CDR3 loop is CASSQEGQGPYNEQFF. For the CDR3, the DNA is TGCGCCAGCAGCCAAGAGGGACAGGGACCCTACAATGAGCAGTTCTTC.

The rearrangement links TRBV9 to TRBJ2-3, with D perhaps TRBD1 (5 bases). The CDR3 runs to 16 residues. The germline V and J ends were trimmed by 0 bases and 0 bases, with 11 bases remaining between them. The germline gives CDR1 SGDLS, CDR2 YYNGEE. The DNA for the CDR3 is TGTGCCAGCAGCGTAGGGCCTAGGGGAAGCACAGATACGCAGTATTTT. It specifies CASSVGPRGSTDTQYF.

This rearrangement joins TRBV7-9 to TRBJ1-2; D unclear. The CDR3 is 12 residues long. The germline V gene has CDR1 SEHNR and CDR2 FQNEAQ (reference sequence). V lost 8 bases, J lost 6 bases, and 13 bases lay in between. In DNA form, the CDR3 reads TGTGCCAGCTCCCGTCCGTCTGATGGCTACACCTTC. This sequence encodes CASSRPSDGYTF. Looking up the rest from reference TRBV7-9 and TRBJ1-2 gives the full variable domain: DTGVSQNPRHKITKRGQNVTFRCDPISEHNRLYWYRQTLGQGPEFLTYFQNEAQLEKSRLLSDRFSAERPKGSFSTLEIQRTEQGDSAMYLCASSRPSDGYTFGSGTRLTVV.

The chain employs TRBV9 and TRBJ2-7; 10 nucleotides line up with TRBD1. The CDR3 runs 14 residues. Germline values: CDR1 SGDLS, CDR2 YYNGEE. V gave up 5 bases and J gave up 2 bases; unmatched junction bases: 4. CDR3 DNA sequence: TGTGCCAGCAGTTCCGGGACAGGGGCCTACGAGCAGTACTTC. This sequence encodes CASSSGTGAYEQYF.

The V and J genes are TRBV6-1 and TRBJ2-7, with D possibly TRBD2 on 7 matching bases. V was cut by 8 bases and J by 0 bases, with 14 bases left in between. CDR3 length equals 14 residues. Germline V gene sequence: CDR1 MNHNS, CDR2 SASEGT. The CDR3 nucleotides read TGTGCCAGCGGGGGGGGCCCTAGCTCCTACGAGCAGTACTTC. It specifies CASGGGPSSYEQYF.

The chain joins TRBV5-1 to TRBJ1-4; D possibly corresponds to TRBD1 (5 bases). The V and J ends lost 0 bases and 4 bases respectively, with 10 bases between them. The CDR3 length is 15 residues. Per the germline V gene, CDR1 is SGHRS and CDR2 is YFSETQ. CDR3 sequence reads: CASSLEGMSNEKLFF. CDR3 sequence (DNA): TGCGCCAGCAGCTTGGAGGGGATGAGTAATGAAAAACTGTTTTTT.

The chain employs TRBV19 and TRBJ1-4; TRBD1 agrees at 7 bases. The CDR3 spans 13 residues. Trimming cost V 8 bases and J 2 bases; bases outside gene matches: 2. Looked up from germline, CDR1 is LNHDA and CDR2 is SQIVND (reference sequence). The CDR3 region has the DNA TGTGCCAGTTCGGGACAGACTAATGAAAAACTGTTTTTT. Its translation: CASSGQTNEKLFF.

The rearrangement joins TRBV6-5 to TRBJ1-3; perhaps TRBD1 as D (6 bases). V lost 6 bases and J lost 0, with 12 bases in between. CDR1 is MNHEY and CDR2 is SVGAGI in the germline V gene. The CDR3 totals 15 residues. The CDR3 reads CASRRGQSSGNTIYF. Written as DNA, the CDR3 is TGTGCCAGCAGGCGAGGACAGAGCTCTGGAAACACCATATATTTT.

This sequence joins TRBV27 and TRBJ2-1; 7 bases are shared with TRBD1. The V and J ends lost 4 bases and 6 bases, in that order; junction bases with no gene match: 6. From germline, CDR1 is MNHEY and CDR2 SMNVEV (reference sequence). The CDR3 runs 14 residues. CDR3 amino acids: CASSSSTGANEQFF. The CDR3 DNA sequence: TGTGCCAGCAGTTCCTCAACAGGGGCCAATGAGCAGTTCTTC.

The chain combines TRBV10-3 with TRBJ1-5; 8 nucleotides agree with TRBD1. Germline V gene sequence: CDR1 ENHRY, CDR2 SYGVKD. This CDR3 has 14 amino acids. Trimming took 11 bases from V and 0 from J; bases not matched to a gene: 6. CDR3 sequence: CASRQGISNQPQHF. In DNA form, the CDR3 reads TGTGCCTCCCGACAGGGGATTAGCAATCAGCCCCAGCATTTT.

The CDR3 spells CASSRGSEVRSYNEQFF. The CDR3 nucleotides are TGTGCCAGCAGTAGGGGCAGCGAAGTCCGGAGCTACAATGAGCAGTTCTTC. The chain links TRBV28 to TRBJ2-1; the D gene is possibly TRBD1 (5 bases). Germline CDR1 MDHEN, CDR2 SYDVKM. This CDR3 region has 17 residues. V lost 5 bases and J 3 bases, leaving 20 bases between the germline ends. Supplemented by reference TRBV28 and TRBJ2-1, the full variable domain reads DVKVTQSSRYLVKRTGEKVFLECVQDMDHENMFWYRQDPGLGLRLIYFSYDVKMKEKGDIPEGYSVSREKKERFSLILESASTNQTSMYLCASSRGSEVRSYNEQFFGPGTRLTVL.

This rearrangement joins TRBV21-1 to TRBJ2-7; the table's D gene call, TRBD2, was not cross checked with the DNA. TRBV21-1 is a documented pseudogene. The CDR3 runs 10 residues. DNA of the CDR3: TGTGCCATTCCCTTCTACGAGCAGTACTTC. Amino acid sequence: CAIPFYEQYF.

This chain uses TRBV6-1 with TRBJ2-2; a possible D gene is TRBD1 (5 bases). CDR1 and CDR2 (germline): MNHNS, SASEGT. Trimming cost V 4 bases and J 0 bases, with 9 bases left between them. There are 15 residues in the CDR3. Here the CDR3 reads CASSAGRPNTGELFF. The CDR3 DNA reads TGTGCCAGCAGTGCAGGGCGACCGAACACCGGGGAGCTGTTTTTT.

V and J are TRBV9 and TRBJ2-3; 8 bases fit TRBD1. The CDR3 is 16 residues long. V trimming: 0 bases; J trimming: 8 bases; junction bases outside the gene matches: 11. Germline assignment: CDR1 SGDLS and CDR2 YYNGEE. As DNA, the CDR3 is TGTGCCAGCAGCGTAGTCGCAGGGGGCGGAAGAACTACGCAGTATTTT. This sequence encodes CASSVVAGGGRTTQYF.